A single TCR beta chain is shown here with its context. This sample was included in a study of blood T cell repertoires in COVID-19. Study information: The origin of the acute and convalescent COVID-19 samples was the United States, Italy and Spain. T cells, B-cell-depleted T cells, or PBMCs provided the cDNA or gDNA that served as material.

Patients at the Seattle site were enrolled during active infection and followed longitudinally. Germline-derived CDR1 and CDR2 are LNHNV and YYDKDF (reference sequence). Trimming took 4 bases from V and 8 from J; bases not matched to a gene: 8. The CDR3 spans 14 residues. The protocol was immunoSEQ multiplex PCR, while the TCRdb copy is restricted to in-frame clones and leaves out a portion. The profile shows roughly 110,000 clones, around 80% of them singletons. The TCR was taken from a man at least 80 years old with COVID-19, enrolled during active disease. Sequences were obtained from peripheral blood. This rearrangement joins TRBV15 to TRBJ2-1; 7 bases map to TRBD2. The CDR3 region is CATSTGGPIYEQFF. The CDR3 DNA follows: TGTGCCACCAGCACGGGAGGTCCCATTTATGAGCAGTTCTTC.